This T cell receptor (beta chain) was profiled in a study of CD8+CD57+ T cells in acquired aplastic anemia. Background on the study: Across the sorted CD4+ and CD8+ cells, DNA amounts averaged roughly 3 ug. Study findings and constraints: In common between the patients and the controls were approximately 30 CD8+ CDR3 sequences.

For this clonotype: Its antigen is unidentified.

Patients picked for sequencing had shown CD8+CD57+ cell expansion detected by flow cytometry. Blood was sampled before the patients had received any therapy. TCR beta VDJ and CDR3 were profiled, and genomic DNA was the template. Each CDR3 protein is one row after TCRdb ran MiXCR on the reads. The sample shows 150,000 to 200,000 distinct CDR3 sequences, 40% to 55% of them seen only once. Specimen: sorted CD4+, CD8+, or CD8+CD57+ T cells (not recorded which) from PBMCs. This TCR derives from a human donor with aplastic anemia.

CDR3 nucleotide sequence: TGTGCCAGTAGTATAGGACAGCCGAGCTCCTACGAGCAGTACTTC. This gives the protein CASSIGQPSSYEQYF. The J gene is TRBJ2-7, the V gene TRBV19; D possibly corresponds to TRBD1 (5 bases). The CDR3 extends over 15 amino acids. The V gene's germline CDR1 is LNHDA and CDR2 SQIVND (reference sequence). With 1 base removed from V and 0 bases from J, the gap between germline ends came to 10 bases.